This T cell receptor (beta chain) appears in the sequencing data of a study of T-cell memory formation after mild COVID-19. For the study at large: Largely, the TCR clusters proved donor specific.

Per the germline V gene, CDR1 is PRHDT and CDR2 is FYEKMQ (reference sequence). Germline trimming cut 0 bases from V and 6 bases from J; bases unmatched to any gene: 5. The CDR3 consists of 16 residues. Barcoded TCR alpha and TCR beta cDNA libraries with UMIs came from 5'RACE using constant-segment primers. MiXCR was run by TCRdb on the 5' RACE reads, yielding one entry per CDR3 protein. The table includes roughly 300,000 distinct CDR3 sequences, around 13% detected once. Sequencing used PBMCs or a T cell subset sorted from them (not recorded which). The chain links TRBV13 to TRBJ2-1; 10 nucleotides align to TRBD2. The receptor was isolated from a man younger than 35 who had mild COVID-19 (a few samples of this study predate the infection). Cell type and time point are not known. The CDR3 here is CASSLGAGGLRNEQFF. The CDR3 DNA follows: TGTGCCAGCAGCTTAGGAGCGGGGGGGCTTCGCAATGAGCAGTTCTTC. Variable domain in full (rest from reference TRBV13 and TRBJ2-1): AAGVIQSPRHLIKEKRETATLKCYPIPRHDTVYWYQQGPGQDPQFLISFYEKMQSDKGSIPDRFSAQQFSDYHSELNMSSLELGDSALYFCASSLGAGGLRNEQFFGPGTRLTVL.